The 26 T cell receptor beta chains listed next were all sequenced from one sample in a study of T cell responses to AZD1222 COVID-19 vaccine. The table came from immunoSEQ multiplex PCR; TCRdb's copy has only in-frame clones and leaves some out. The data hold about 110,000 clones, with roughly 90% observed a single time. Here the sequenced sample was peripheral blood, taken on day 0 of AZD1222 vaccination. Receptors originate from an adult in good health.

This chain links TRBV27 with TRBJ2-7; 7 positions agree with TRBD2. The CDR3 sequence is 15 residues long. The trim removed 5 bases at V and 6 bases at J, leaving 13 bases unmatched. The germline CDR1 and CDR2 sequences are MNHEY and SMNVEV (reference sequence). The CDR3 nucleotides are TGTGCCAGCAGTCCTTTAGCGGGCCCTGGGGGCGAGCAGTACTTC. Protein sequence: CASSPLAGPGGEQYF.

DNA of the CDR3: TGTGCCAGCAGTGAAGCGACAGGGAGTGGCTACACCTTC. It encodes CASSEATGSGYTF. The chain employs TRBV2 and TRBJ1-2, with 7 nucleotides matching TRBD1. The CDR3 is made up of 13 amino acids. Germline V gene lookup returns CDR1 SNHLY and CDR2 FYNNEI. V lost 0 bases and J lost 7; bases outside the gene matches: 2.

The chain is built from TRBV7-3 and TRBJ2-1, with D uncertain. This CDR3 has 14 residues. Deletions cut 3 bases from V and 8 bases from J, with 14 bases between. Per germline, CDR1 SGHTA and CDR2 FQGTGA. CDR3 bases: TGTGCCAGCAGCTTCGACACGGGCTCGGATGAGCAGTTCTTC. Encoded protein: CASSFDTGSDEQFF.

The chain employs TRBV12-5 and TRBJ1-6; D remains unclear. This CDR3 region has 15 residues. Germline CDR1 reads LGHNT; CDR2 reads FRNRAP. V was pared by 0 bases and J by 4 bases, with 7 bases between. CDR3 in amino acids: CASGLVAGYNSPLHF. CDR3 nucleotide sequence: TGTGCTAGTGGTTTGGTAGCTGGGTATAATTCACCCCTCCACTTT.

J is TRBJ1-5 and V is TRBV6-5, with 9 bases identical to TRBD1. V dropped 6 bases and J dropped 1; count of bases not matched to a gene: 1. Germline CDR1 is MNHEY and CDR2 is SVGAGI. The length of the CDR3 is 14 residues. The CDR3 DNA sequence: TGTGCCAGCAGGGACAGGGGCAGCAATCAGCCCCAGCATTTT. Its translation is CASRDRGSNQPQHF.

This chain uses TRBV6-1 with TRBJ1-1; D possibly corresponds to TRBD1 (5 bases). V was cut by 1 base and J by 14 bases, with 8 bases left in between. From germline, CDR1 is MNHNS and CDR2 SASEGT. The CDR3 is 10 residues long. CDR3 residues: CASSEVGGFF. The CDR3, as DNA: TGTGCCAGCAGTGAAGTGGGGGGGTTCTTT.

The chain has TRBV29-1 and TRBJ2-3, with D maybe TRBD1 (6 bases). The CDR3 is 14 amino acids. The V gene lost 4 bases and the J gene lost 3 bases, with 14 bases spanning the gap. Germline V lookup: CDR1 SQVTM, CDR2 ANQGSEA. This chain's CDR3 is CSVGRGPLTDTQYF. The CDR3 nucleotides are TGCAGCGTTGGCAGGGGCCCTCTTACAGATACGCAGTATTTT.

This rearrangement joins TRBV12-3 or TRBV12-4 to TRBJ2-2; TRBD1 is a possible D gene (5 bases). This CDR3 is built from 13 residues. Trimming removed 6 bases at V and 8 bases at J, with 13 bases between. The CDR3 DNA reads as TGTGCCAGCAGCCGCGGACAAACGGGGGAGCTGTTTTTT. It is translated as CASSRGQTGELFF.

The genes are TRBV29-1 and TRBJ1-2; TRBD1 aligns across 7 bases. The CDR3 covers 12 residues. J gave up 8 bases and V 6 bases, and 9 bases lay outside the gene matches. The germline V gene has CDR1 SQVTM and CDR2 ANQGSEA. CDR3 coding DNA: TGCAGCGTCGCAAGGGGGCCGCGGGGCTACACCTTC. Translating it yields CSVARGPRGYTF.

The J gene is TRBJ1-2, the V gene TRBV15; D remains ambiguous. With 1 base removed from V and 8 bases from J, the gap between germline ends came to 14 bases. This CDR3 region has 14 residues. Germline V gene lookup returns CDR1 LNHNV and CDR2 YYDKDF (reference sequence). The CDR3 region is CATSRAIPRWGYTF. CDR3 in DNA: TGTGCCACCAGCAGAGCGATTCCTCGGTGGGGCTACACCTTC.

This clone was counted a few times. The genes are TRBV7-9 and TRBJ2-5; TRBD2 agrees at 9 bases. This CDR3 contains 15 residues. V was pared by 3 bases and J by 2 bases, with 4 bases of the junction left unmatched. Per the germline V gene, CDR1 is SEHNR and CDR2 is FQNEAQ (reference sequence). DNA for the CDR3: TGTGCCAGCAGCTTTAGCGGGAGTAATCAAGAGACCCAGTACTTC. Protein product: CASSFSGSNQETQYF.

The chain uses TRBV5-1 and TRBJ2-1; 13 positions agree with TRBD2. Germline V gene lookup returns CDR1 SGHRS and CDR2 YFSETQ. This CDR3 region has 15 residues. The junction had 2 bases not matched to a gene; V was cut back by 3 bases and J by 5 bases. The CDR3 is CASSSGLAGHNEQFF. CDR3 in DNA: TGCGCCAGCAGCTCGGGACTAGCGGGGCACAATGAGCAGTTCTTC.

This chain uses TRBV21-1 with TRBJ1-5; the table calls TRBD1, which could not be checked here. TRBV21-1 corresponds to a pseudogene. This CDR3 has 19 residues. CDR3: CASSKRDTFMAYSNQPQHF. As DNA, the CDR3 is TGTGCCAGCAGCAAACGGGACACCTTCATGGCGTATAGCAATCAGCCCCAGCATTTT.

This chain's CDR3 is CASSLWDSTDTQYF. Written as DNA, the CDR3 is TGCGCCAGCAGCCTATGGGACAGCACAGATACGCAGTATTTT. V and J are TRBV4-3 and TRBJ2-3, with D perhaps matching TRBD1 or TRBD2 (5 bases each). The CDR3 is 14 amino acids. V was shortened by 4 bases and J by 0 bases, with 8 bases between the two germline ends. Germline V lookup: CDR1 LGHNA, CDR2 YSLEER.

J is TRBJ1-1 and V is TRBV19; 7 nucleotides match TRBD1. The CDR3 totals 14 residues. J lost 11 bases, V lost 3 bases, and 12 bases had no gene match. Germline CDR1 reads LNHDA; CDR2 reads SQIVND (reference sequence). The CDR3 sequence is CASSILGGPRGAFF. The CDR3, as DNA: TGTGCCAGTAGTATTTTGGGGGGCCCCAGGGGGGCTTTCTTT.

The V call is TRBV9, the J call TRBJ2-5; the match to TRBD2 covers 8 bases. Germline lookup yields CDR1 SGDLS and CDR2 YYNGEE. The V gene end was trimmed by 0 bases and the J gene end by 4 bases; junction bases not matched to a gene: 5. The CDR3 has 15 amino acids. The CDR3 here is CASSVAAGGAETQYF. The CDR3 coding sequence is TGTGCCAGCAGCGTAGCGGCGGGAGGAGCAGAGACCCAGTACTTC.

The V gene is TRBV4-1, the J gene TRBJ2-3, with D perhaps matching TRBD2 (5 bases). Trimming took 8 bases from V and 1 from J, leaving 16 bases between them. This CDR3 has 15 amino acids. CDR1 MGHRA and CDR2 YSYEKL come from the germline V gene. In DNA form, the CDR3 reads TGCGCCAGCTCTTTCGGACTTTCCGGCACAGATACGCAGTATTTT. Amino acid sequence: CASSFGLSGTDTQYF.

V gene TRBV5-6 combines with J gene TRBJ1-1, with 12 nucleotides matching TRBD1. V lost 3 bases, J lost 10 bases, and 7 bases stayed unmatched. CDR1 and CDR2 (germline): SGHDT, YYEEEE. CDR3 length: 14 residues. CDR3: CASSWGQGAIGAFF. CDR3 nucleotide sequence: TGTGCCAGCAGCTGGGGACAGGGGGCGATTGGAGCTTTCTTT.

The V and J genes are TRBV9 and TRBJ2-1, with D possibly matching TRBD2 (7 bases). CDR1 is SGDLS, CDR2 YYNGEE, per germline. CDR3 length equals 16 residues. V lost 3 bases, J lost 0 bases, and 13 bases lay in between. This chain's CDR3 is CASSAGGAHSYNEQFF. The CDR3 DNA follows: TGTGCCAGCAGCGCGGGGGGCGCTCACTCCTACAATGAGCAGTTCTTC.

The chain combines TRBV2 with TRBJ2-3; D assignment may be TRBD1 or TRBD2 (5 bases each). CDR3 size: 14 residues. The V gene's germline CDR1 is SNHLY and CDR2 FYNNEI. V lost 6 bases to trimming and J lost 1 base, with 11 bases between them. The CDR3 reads CASRSGTRTDTQYF. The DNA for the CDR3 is TGTGCCAGCAGATCCGGGACCCGCACAGATACGCAGTATTTT.

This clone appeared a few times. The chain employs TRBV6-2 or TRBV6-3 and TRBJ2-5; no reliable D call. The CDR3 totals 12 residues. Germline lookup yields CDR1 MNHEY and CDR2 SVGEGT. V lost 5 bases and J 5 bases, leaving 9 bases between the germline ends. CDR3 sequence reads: CASSGVRETQYF. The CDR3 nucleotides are TGTGCCAGCAGTGGCGTTCGGGAGACCCAGTACTTC.

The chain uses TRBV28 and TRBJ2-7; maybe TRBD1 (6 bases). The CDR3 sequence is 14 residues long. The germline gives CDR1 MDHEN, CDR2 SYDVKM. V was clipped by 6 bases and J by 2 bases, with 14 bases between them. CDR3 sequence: CASSLSGVPYEQYF. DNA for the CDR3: TGTGCCAGCAGCCTATCAGGGGTTCCCTACGAGCAGTACTTC.

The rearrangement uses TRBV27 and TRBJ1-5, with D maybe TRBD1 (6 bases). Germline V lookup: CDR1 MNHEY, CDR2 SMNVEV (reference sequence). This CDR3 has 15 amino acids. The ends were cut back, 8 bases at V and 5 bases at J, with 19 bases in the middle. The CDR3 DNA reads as TGTGCCAGCGCCCCTCGGACAGCTTCCCATCAGCCCCAGCATTTT. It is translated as CASAPRTASHQPQHF.

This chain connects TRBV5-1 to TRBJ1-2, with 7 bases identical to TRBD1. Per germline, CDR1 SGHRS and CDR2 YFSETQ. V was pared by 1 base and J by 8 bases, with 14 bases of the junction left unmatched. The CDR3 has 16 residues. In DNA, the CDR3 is TGCGCCAGCAGCTTGATTAGACAGGGTGGGGCGCGGGGCTACACCTTC. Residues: CASSLIRQGGARGYTF.

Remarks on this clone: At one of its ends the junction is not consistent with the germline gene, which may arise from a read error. The CDR3, as DNA: TGCAGTTCTGAAGCGGAGGGGGGGAAGGACTATGGCTACACCTTC. Encoded protein: CSSEAEGGKDYGYTF. This chain connects TRBV6-5 to TRBJ1-2, with D perhaps matching TRBD1 (6 bases). CDR1 is MNHEY, CDR2 SVGAGI, per germline. This CDR3 spans 15 amino acids.

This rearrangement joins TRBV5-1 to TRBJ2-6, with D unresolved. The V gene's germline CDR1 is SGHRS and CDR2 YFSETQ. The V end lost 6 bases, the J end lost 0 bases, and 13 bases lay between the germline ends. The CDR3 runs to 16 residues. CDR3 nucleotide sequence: TGCGCCAGCACAAGGGCACCAGACTCTGGGGCCAACGTCCTGACTTTC. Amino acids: CASTRAPDSGANVLTF.